This T cell receptor (beta chain) stems from a study of control samples from healthy donors and cancer patients. A single count supports this clone. The repertoire was sequenced with immunoSEQ multiplex PCR; TCRdb's copy has only in-frame clones and lacks some. The repertoire holds 200,000 to 250,000 clones, with around 94% as singletons. CDR3 length: 15 residues. V shed 4 bases and J 0 bases; nucleotides not matched to a gene: 4. Germline CDR1 SGDLS, CDR2 YYNGEE. Material: blood. The chain employs TRBV9 and TRBJ1-1, with 9 bases matching TRBD1. This clonotype was sampled from a man aged 50 or older in good health. In DNA, the CDR3 is TGTGCCAGCAGCCCAGGACAGGGGCTGAACACTGAAGCTTTCTTT. Its translation is CASSPGQGLNTEAFF.